This T cell receptor beta chain originates from a study of blood T cell repertoires in COVID-19. Study-wide background: Samples representing acute and convalescent COVID-19 were sourced from the United States, Italy and Spain.

Germline assignment: CDR1 SGHTA and CDR2 FQGTGA. CDR3 length equals 14 residues. The V end was cut by 3 bases, the J end by 3 bases, with 11 bases between. Clones were sequenced by immunoSEQ multiplex PCR, and TCRdb holds only the in-frame ones, with some missing. The table has about 130,000 clones, more than 80% seen once. The chain couples TRBV7-3 to TRBJ2-5; D may be TRBD2 (5 bases). The sequencing sample was made of peripheral blood. The source is a human donor in a cohort sampled during active COVID-19. The CDR3, as DNA: TGTGCCAGCAGCTTTTCCGGAGCGGAAGAGACCCAGTACTTC. Translated: CASSFSGAEETQYF.